The 20 T cell receptor beta chains presented below share a single source sample, sequenced in a study of T cell repertoires in cytomegalovirus infection. TCRdb re-called the reads through MiXCR, storing one row per CDR3 protein. In the table there are 740,000 or so distinct CDR3 sequences, less than 40% of which are singletons. Material for sequencing was PBMCs. These receptors were collected from a human donor in good health (CMV status not recorded). Some clones in this sample may be carry-over from other donors' samples.

This clonotype showed up just a few times. This chain uses TRBV7-3 with TRBJ1-1; D gene uncertain. The CDR3 is made up of 15 amino acids. CDR1 and CDR2 (germline): SGHTA, FQGTGA. Trimming took off 2 bases at V and 1 base at J, with 11 bases between the two ends. DNA for the CDR3: TGTGCCAGCAGCTTACGAAAGGGAAGGAACACTGAAGCTTTCTTT. It is translated as CASSLRKGRNTEAFF.

This clonotype was detected only a few times. The chain is built from TRBV6-8 and TRBJ1-1; TRBD1 matches at 9 bases. Germline trimming cut 8 bases from V and 7 bases from J; bases unmatched to any gene: 11. The V gene's germline CDR1 is MNHGY and CDR2 SAAAGT. This CDR3 is 14 amino acids long. The CDR3 sequence is CASGFTGGYDEAFF. CDR3 coding DNA: TGTGCCAGCGGCTTTACAGGGGGCTACGATGAAGCTTTCTTT.

The rearrangement uses TRBV6-6 and TRBJ1-1; D gene uncertain. V lost 2 bases to trimming and J lost 3 bases, with 10 bases between them. CDR3 length: 14 amino acids. Germline lookup yields CDR1 MNHNY and CDR2 SVGAGI (reference sequence). The CDR3 here is CASSYEGIDTEAFF. CDR3 in DNA: TGTGCCAGCAGTTACGAAGGGATAGACACTGAAGCTTTCTTT.

The V gene is TRBV11-2, the J gene TRBJ2-5; TRBD1 is a possible D gene (5 bases). V was shortened by 3 bases and J by 2 bases, with 19 bases between the two germline ends. The CDR3 has 17 residues. Germline V lookup: CDR1 SGHAT, CDR2 FQNNGV. Here the CDR3 reads CASSFGQRPKGQETQYF. DNA of the CDR3: TGTGCCAGCAGCTTTGGGCAGAGACCAAAGGGGCAAGAGACCCAGTACTTC.

There are many counts of this clonotype. The chain couples TRBV3-1 to TRBJ1-2, with D tentatively TRBD1 (5 bases). V lost 3 bases, J lost 4 bases, and 18 bases lay in between. The CDR3 extends over 16 amino acids. Germline CDR1 reads LGHDT; CDR2 reads YNNKEL (reference sequence). The CDR3 DNA is TGTGCCAGCAGCCAGGTAAATGCAGGACACTCCTATGGCTACACCTTC. It encodes CASSQVNAGHSYGYTF.

The chain links TRBV2 to TRBJ2-7, with a tentative D call TRBD2 (6 bases). CDR1 SNHLY and CDR2 FYNNEI come from the germline V gene. CDR3 length equals 13 residues. The V gene lost 4 bases and the J gene lost 4 bases, with 11 bases spanning the gap. CDR3 protein: CASSATSWYEQYF. In DNA form, the CDR3 reads TGTGCCAGCAGTGCGACTAGTTGGTACGAGCAGTACTTC.

This clonotype was recorded a few times. The rearrangement joins TRBV11-2 to TRBJ2-5, with TRBD2 matching over 15 bases. J was trimmed by 5 bases and V by 3 bases; bases with no gene match: 7. Germline V gene lookup returns CDR1 SGHAT and CDR2 FQNNGV. This CDR3 comprises 17 residues. The DNA for the CDR3 is TGTGCCAGCAGCTTGGGACTAGCGGGAGGAGGGAGGGAGACCCAGTACTTC. Its protein product is CASSLGLAGGGRETQYF.

This clonotype occurred a few times. The chain combines TRBV7-9 with TRBJ1-1; 8 bases fit TRBD1. Germline V gene data show CDR1 as SEHNR and CDR2 as FQNEAQ (reference sequence). The CDR3 consists of 14 residues. V shed 4 bases and J 5 bases; nucleotides not matched to a gene: 6. The CDR3 reads CASSSLQGGTEAFF. The CDR3 coding sequence is TGTGCCAGCAGCTCGTTACAGGGGGGGACTGAAGCTTTCTTT.

Only one count was recorded for this clonotype. Since no conserved phenylalanine or tryptophan closes the CDR3, a read error is the likely cause. No DNA is shown, since the ends of the CDR3 on it are uncertain; the CDR3 is the one TCRdb lists. This chain links TRBV19 with TRBJ2-1; whether TRBD2, the table's D call, matches the DNA was not checked. Counting both end residues, the CDR3 totals 15 amino acids. From germline, CDR1 is LNHDA and CDR2 SQIVND (reference sequence). CDR3: CASSLRLAGNNEQLL.

The V gene is TRBV6-1, the J gene TRBJ2-2; D gene uncertain. CDR3 size: 14 residues. The ends were cut back, 5 bases at V and 6 bases at J, with 13 bases in the middle. Germline V gene data show CDR1 as MNHNS and CDR2 as SASEGT. This CDR3 is CASSPYSNPGELFF. The CDR3 coding sequence is TGTGCCAGCAGTCCTTACTCCAACCCCGGGGAGCTGTTTTTT.

This chain links TRBV11-2 with TRBJ2-2; 8 positions agree with TRBD1. The CDR3 length is 16 residues. V lost 0 bases and J lost 3; bases outside the gene matches: 3. CDR1 SGHAT and CDR2 FQNNGV come from the germline V gene. DNA for the CDR3: TGTGCCAGCAGCTTAGAGTGGGACAGGTACACCGGGGAGCTGTTTTTT. The encoded protein is CASSLEWDRYTGELFF.

The V and J genes are TRBV7-9 and TRBJ1-1, with 8 bases lining up with TRBD1. The CDR3 is 16 amino acids. Germline V gene sequence: CDR1 SEHNR, CDR2 FQNEAQ (reference sequence). The ends lost 2 bases at V and 0 bases at J; junction bases unmatched: 5. The CDR3 nucleotides read TGTGCCAGCAGCTTACCGAACAGGGGGATGAACACTGAAGCTTTCTTT. Translating it yields CASSLPNRGMNTEAFF.

The chain recombines TRBV5-1 with TRBJ2-2; D gene unclear. V was clipped by 2 bases and J by 6 bases, with 20 bases between them. The V gene's germline CDR1 is SGHRS and CDR2 YFSETQ. The CDR3 extends over 17 amino acids. The CDR3 coding sequence is TGCGCCAGCAGCTTCCCTTCGTCGCGGATAGGACCCGGGGAGCTGTTTTTT. As protein: CASSFPSSRIGPGELFF.

This clonotype has only a few counts. The chain couples TRBV7-8 to TRBJ2-5; perhaps TRBD2 as D (6 bases). The germline gives CDR1 SGHVS, CDR2 FQNEAQ. V dropped 5 bases and J dropped 5 bases, with 15 bases sitting between them. This CDR3 comprises 14 residues. The DNA for the CDR3 is TGTGCCAGCAGCCAGGAGTATGGGAGGGAGACCCAGTACTTC. Its translation: CASSQEYGRETQYF.

The chain employs TRBV6-6 and TRBJ1-2, with TRBD1 matching 7 bases. The ends lost 11 bases at V and 5 bases at J; junction bases unmatched: 8. Germline CDR1 reads MNHNY; CDR2 reads SVGAGI (reference sequence). The CDR3 length is 12 residues. CDR3 region: CAAIQGTYGYTF. The CDR3, as DNA: TGTGCCGCAATACAGGGGACTTATGGCTACACCTTC.

This clonotype appeared many times. The V call is TRBV6-1, the J call TRBJ2-1; D is unclear. The CDR3 runs to 14 residues. In germline, CDR1 is MNHNS, CDR2 SASEGT. Between the trimmed V and J ends, which lost 6 bases and 6 bases, there was a span of 15 bases. The CDR3 region is CASRSSGGGNEQFF. The CDR3, as DNA: TGTGCCAGCAGGAGCTCGGGCGGCGGCAATGAGCAGTTCTTC.

The genes are TRBV19 and TRBJ1-1, with D maybe TRBD1 (6 bases). The V gene lost 6 bases and the J gene lost 0 bases, with 17 bases spanning the gap. The CDR3 is 16 amino acids. Germline CDR1 LNHDA, CDR2 SQIVND (reference sequence). The CDR3 bases are TGTGCCAGTAGCAGGACAGCACTGGAACTGAACACTGAAGCTTTCTTT. Amino acids: CASSRTALELNTEAFF.

The chain uses TRBV6-5 and TRBJ2-7; D gene unclear. The CDR3 is 13 amino acids. Germline V gene data show CDR1 as MNHEY and CDR2 as SVGAGI. V dropped 0 bases and J dropped 2 bases, with 5 bases sitting between them. CDR3 sequence: CASSYSRAYEQYF. The CDR3 region has the DNA TGTGCCAGCAGTTACTCTAGAGCCTACGAGCAGTACTTC.

The chain recombines TRBV3-1 with TRBJ1-2; D uncertain. The CDR3 contains 14 residues. V was shortened by 4 bases and J by 2 bases, with 11 bases between the two germline ends. Germline V lookup: CDR1 LGHDT, CDR2 YNNKEL (reference sequence). The CDR3 sequence: CASSRSWGNYGYTF. In DNA form, the CDR3 reads TGTGCCAGCAGCCGCTCGTGGGGAAACTATGGCTACACCTTC.

Ten or more counts support this clonotype. This chain uses TRBV7-2 with TRBJ1-1; D not certain. Looked up from germline, CDR1 is SGHTA and CDR2 is FQGNSA. The CDR3 is made up of 14 amino acids. V lost 1 base to trimming and J lost 4 bases, with 10 bases between them. The CDR3 nucleotides read TGTGCCAGCAGCTTAGTTCCTAGTGGCACTGAAGCTTTCTTT. Protein product: CASSLVPSGTEAFF.